One sample yielded the 7 T cell receptor beta chains listed below, sequenced in a study of blood T cells in healthy people across ages. A J-beta primer mix and a sample-barcoded 5' primer were used in a second PCR of about 7 to 12 cycles. Each CDR3 protein is one row after TCRdb ran MiXCR on the 5' RACE reads. Altogether 500,000 to 700,000 distinct CDR3 sequences are present, less than 35% being singletons, with the ten largest covering 15% to 19%. The sample taken for sequencing was blood. These receptors were collected from a woman older than 75 in good health.

This clonotype was counted at least ten times. The rearrangement joins TRBV4-2 to TRBJ2-7; D assignment may be TRBD1 or TRBD2 (5 bases each). Per germline, CDR1 LGHNA and CDR2 YNFKEQ. This CDR3 contains 14 residues. V was shortened by 6 bases and J by 0 bases, with 12 bases between the two germline ends. CDR3 DNA sequence: TGTGCCAGCAGAGGGACGGCCCCCTCCTACGAGCAGTACTTC. Protein sequence: CASRGTAPSYEQYF.

Remarks on this clonotype: A much larger clonotype is one base distant, so this may be a read error. This chain joins TRBV7-9 and TRBJ2-1; 11 nucleotides line up with TRBD1. Trimming removed 1 base from V and 15 bases from J; junction bases left unmatched: 8. CDR3 length: 14 amino acids. CDR1 SEHNR and CDR2 FQNEAQ come from the germline V gene (reference sequence). CDR3 sequence reads: CASSLVGQGEKRFF. The CDR3 DNA sequence: TGTGCCAGCAGCTTAGTGGGACAGGGGGAAAAGCGGTTCTTC.

In the case of this clonotype: A much larger clone lies one base from this, so it may be a read error. This sequence joins TRBV5-1 and TRBJ2-7; TRBD1 matches at 8 bases. Germline V gives CDR1 SGHRS, CDR2 YFSETQ. The CDR3 loop spans 15 amino acids. The CDR3: CASNLVTGGSHEQYF. As DNA, the CDR3 is TGCGCCAGCAACTTGGTTACAGGGGGTTCCCACGAGCAGTACTTC.

The J gene is TRBJ2-1, the V gene TRBV4-2, with 10 positions matching TRBD2. Per the germline V gene, CDR1 is LGHNA and CDR2 is YNFKEQ. CDR3 length: 15 amino acids. V shed 1 base and J 7 bases; nucleotides not matched to a gene: 4. CDR3 amino acids: CASSQALAGENEQFF. In DNA, the CDR3 is TGTGCCAGCAGCCAAGCCCTAGCGGGGGAGAATGAGCAGTTCTTC.

The chain uses TRBV5-1 and TRBJ2-7; TRBD1 matches 8 bases. Germline loops: CDR1 SGHRS, CDR2 YFSETQ. The CDR3 covers 15 residues. J was trimmed by 2 bases and V by 4 bases; bases with no gene match: 8. In nucleotides, the CDR3 is TGCGCCAGCAGCGTCCGTGGGACAGGAGCCTACGAGCAGTACTTC. Residues: CASSVRGTGAYEQYF. The whole variable domain, remainder taken from reference TRBV5-1 and TRBJ2-7, is KAGVTQTPRYLIKTRGQQVTLSCSPISGHRSVSWYQQTPGQGLQFLFEYFSETQRNKGNFPGRFSGRQFSNSRSEMNVSTLELGDSALYLCASSVRGTGAYEQYFGPGTRLTVT.

In this sample, this clonotype turned up many times. The rearrangement uses TRBV20-1 and TRBJ1-6, with 7 bases matching TRBD1. CDR3 length: 14 residues. Trimming removed 5 bases from V and 5 bases from J; junction bases left unmatched: 6. Germline V gives CDR1 DFQATT, CDR2 SNEGSKA (reference sequence). The CDR3 nucleotides are TGCAGTGCTGGGGACAGAGGTCATAATTCACCCCTCCACTTT. As protein: CSAGDRGHNSPLHF.

In its sample, this clonotype was seen a few times. CDR3 residues: CASSLGNHNQPQHF. The CDR3 DNA sequence: TGCGCCAGCAGCTTGGGGAATCACAATCAGCCCCAGCATTTT. The rearrangement links TRBV5-1 to TRBJ1-5, with D uncertain. Trimming removed 0 bases at V and 3 bases at J, with 7 bases between. The CDR3 has 14 amino acids. CDR1 is SGHRS, CDR2 YFSETQ, per germline.